The source of this T cell receptor (beta chain) is a study of cytomegalovirus exposure and HLA in healthy donors. Whole-study results and caveats: The listing of roughly 160 TCR beta chains classed them as cytomegalovirus-associated.

About this clone: Antigen specificity is unknown.

Trimming pared 0 bases from V and 4 bases from J, leaving 13 bases between. The V gene's germline CDR1 is SGHDT and CDR2 YYEEEE. The CDR3 loop spans 16 amino acids. Primers included in the PCR were 60 Vbeta and 13 Jbeta primers. The table came from immunoSEQ multiplex PCR; TCRdb's copy has only in-frame clones and leaves some out. The sample records around 120,000 clones, about 80% being singletons. V gene TRBV5-6 combines with J gene TRBJ2-2; D is possibly TRBD1 (5 bases). This clonotype was sampled from a woman in her forties or fifties in good health and CMV-seropositive. What was sequenced was PBMCs. The CDR3 spells CASSLEQATFTGELFF. The CDR3 DNA reads as TGTGCCAGCAGCTTGGAACAGGCTACCTTCACCGGGGAGCTGTTTTTT.